Presented here are 10 T cell receptor beta chains from one specimen sequenced in a study of T cell responses to AZD1222 COVID-19 vaccine. Sequencing was performed with immunoSEQ multiplex PCR; in TCRdb, only in-frame clones are kept and a portion is missing. Of tens of thousands of clones listed, approximately 88% are singletons. The sample here was peripheral blood, taken on day 0 of AZD1222 vaccination. These receptors all come from an adult in good health.

The chain uses TRBV28 and TRBJ2-1, with 10 bases aligning to TRBD2. Germline CDR1 MDHEN, CDR2 SYDVKM. The V gene end was trimmed by 2 bases and the J gene end by 9 bases; junction bases not matched to a gene: 7. This CDR3 is 15 amino acids long. The DNA of the CDR3 is TGTGCCAGCAGTTTAAGGCTAGCGGGAGTGGGTGAGCAGTTCTTC. Protein sequence: CASSLRLAGVGEQFF.

The genes are TRBV11-2 and TRBJ2-6, with D perhaps TRBD2 (5 bases). Germline CDR1 SGHAT, CDR2 FQNNGV. V gave up 1 base and J gave up 4 bases, with 11 bases separating them. This CDR3 comprises 16 residues. The CDR3 bases are TGTGCCAGCAGCTTAGTCCGAGGGTCCGGGGCCAACGTCCTGACTTTC. Amino acid sequence: CASSLVRGSGANVLTF.

V usage is TRBV30 and J usage is TRBJ1-2; D uncertain. The CDR3 extends over 14 amino acids. Trimming cost V 2 bases and J 3 bases, with 13 bases left between them. The germline V gene encodes CDR1 GTSNPN and CDR2 SVGIG (reference sequence). CDR3 region: CAWSMGPAYYGYTF. The DNA of the CDR3 is TGTGCCTGGAGTATGGGTCCCGCTTACTATGGCTACACCTTC. The full variable domain, rest sourced from reference TRBV30 and TRBJ1-2, is SQTIHQWPATLVQPVGSPLSLECTVEGTSNPNLYWYRQAAGRGLQLLFYSVGIGQISSEVPQNLSASRPQDRQFILSSKKLLLSDSGFYLCAWSMGPAYYGYTFGSGTRLTVV.

The J gene is TRBJ1-4, the V gene TRBV7-8; TRBD1 matches at 7 bases. This CDR3 spans 17 amino acids. Unmatched junction bases numbered 11, after V lost 3 bases and J lost 4 bases. The germline CDR1 and CDR2 sequences are SGHVS and FQNEAQ. CDR3 sequence: CASSFRFWGQLNEKLFF. The CDR3 DNA reads as TGTGCCAGCAGCTTTAGGTTTTGGGGACAGCTTAATGAAAAACTGTTTTTT.

V is TRBV2 and J is TRBJ2-2, with TRBD2 matching over 8 bases. Germline V gene sequence: CDR1 SNHLY, CDR2 FYNNEI. V lost 7 bases to trimming and J lost 5 bases; unmatched junction nucleotides: 9. CDR3 size: 15 residues. CDR3 in amino acids: CASNREGRGTGELFF. CDR3 DNA: TGTGCCAGCAACCGGGAGGGCCGAGGGACCGGGGAGCTGTTTTTT.

The rearrangement joins TRBV15 to TRBJ2-7; no clear D. Germline V gene sequence: CDR1 LNHNV, CDR2 YYDKDF (reference sequence). The CDR3 runs 13 residues. V shed 3 bases and J shed 3 bases, with 9 bases lying between them. In DNA, the CDR3 is TGTGCCACCAGCAGGGCTCCTGACTACGAGCAGTACTTC. This sequence encodes CATSRAPDYEQYF.

The chain couples TRBV5-6 to TRBJ2-3; D is unresolved. Deletions cut 0 bases from V and 0 bases from J, with 5 bases between. Germline-derived CDR1 and CDR2 are SGHDT and YYEEEE. The CDR3 contains 14 residues. The CDR3 loop reads CASSLVTSTDTQYF. Written as DNA, the CDR3 is TGTGCCAGCAGCTTGGTGACTAGCACAGATACGCAGTATTTT.

The genes are TRBV6-5 and TRBJ2-1; D may be TRBD1 (6 bases). Germline CDR1 is MNHEY and CDR2 is SVGAGI. The V gene lost 5 bases and the J gene lost 8 bases, with 16 bases spanning the gap. The CDR3 covers 14 residues. The CDR3 here is CASSHRDIRDEQFF. DNA of the CDR3: TGTGCCAGCAGTCACAGGGACATTAGGGATGAGCAGTTCTTC.

The count of this clone is one. The chain couples TRBV29-1 to TRBJ1-3; the D is unclear. Trimming pared 0 bases from V and 2 bases from J, leaving 5 bases between. The CDR3 totals 13 residues. CDR1 is SQVTM, CDR2 ANQGSEA, per germline. The CDR3 reads CSVEESAGNTIYF. CDR3 nucleotide sequence: TGCAGCGTTGAAGAATCAGCTGGAAACACCATATATTTT.

The chain employs TRBV5-4 and TRBJ2-1, with a weak D call TRBD2 (6 bases). Trimming removed 2 bases at V and 1 base at J, with 13 bases between. The CDR3 is 16 residues long. Looked up from germline, CDR1 is SGHNT and CDR2 is YYREEE (reference sequence). The CDR3 DNA follows: TGTGCCAGCAGCTTTGGGGGGATAGAATCCTACAATGAGCAGTTCTTC. Amino acids: CASSFGGIESYNEQFF.